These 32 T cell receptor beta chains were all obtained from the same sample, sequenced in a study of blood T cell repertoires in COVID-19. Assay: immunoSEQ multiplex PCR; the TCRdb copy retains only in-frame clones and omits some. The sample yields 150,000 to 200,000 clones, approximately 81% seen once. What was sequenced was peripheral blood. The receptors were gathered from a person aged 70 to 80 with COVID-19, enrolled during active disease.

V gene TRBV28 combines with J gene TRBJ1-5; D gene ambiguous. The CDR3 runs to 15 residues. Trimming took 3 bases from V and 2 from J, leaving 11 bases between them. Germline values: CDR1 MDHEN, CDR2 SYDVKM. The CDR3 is CASSFPRLGNQPQHF. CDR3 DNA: TGTGCCAGCAGTTTCCCCCGGTTGGGCAATCAGCCCCAGCATTTT.

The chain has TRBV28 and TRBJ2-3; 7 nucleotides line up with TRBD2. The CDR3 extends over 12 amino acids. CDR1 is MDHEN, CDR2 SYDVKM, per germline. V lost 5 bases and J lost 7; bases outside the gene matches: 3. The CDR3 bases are TGTGCCAGCAGTCTGACTAGCTATACGCAGTATTTT. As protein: CASSLTSYTQYF.

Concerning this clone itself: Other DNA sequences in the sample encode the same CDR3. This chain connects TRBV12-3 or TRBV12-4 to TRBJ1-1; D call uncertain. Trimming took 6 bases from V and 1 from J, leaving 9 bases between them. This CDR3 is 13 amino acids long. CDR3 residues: CASSLGRNTEAFF. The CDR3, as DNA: TGTGCCAGCAGCCTTGGGAGGAACACTGAAGCTTTCTTT.

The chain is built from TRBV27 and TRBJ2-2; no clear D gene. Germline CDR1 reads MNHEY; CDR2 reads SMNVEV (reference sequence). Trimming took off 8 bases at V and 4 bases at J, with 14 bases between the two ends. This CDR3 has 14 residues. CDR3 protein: CASARVVITGELFF. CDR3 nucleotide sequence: TGTGCCAGCGCCCGGGTAGTAATCACCGGGGAGCTGTTTTTT.

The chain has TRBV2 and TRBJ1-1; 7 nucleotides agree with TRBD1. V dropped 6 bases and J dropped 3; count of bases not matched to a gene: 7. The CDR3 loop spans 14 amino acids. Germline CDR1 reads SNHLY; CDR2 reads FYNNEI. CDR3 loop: CASSETGMDTEAFF. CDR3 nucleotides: TGTGCCAGCAGCGAGACAGGGATGGACACTGAAGCTTTCTTT. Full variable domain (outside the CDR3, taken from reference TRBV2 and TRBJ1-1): EPEVTQTPSHQVTQMGQEVILRCVPISNHLYFYWYRQILGQKVEFLVSFYNNEISEKSEIFDDQFSVERPDGSNFTLKIRSTKLEDSAMYFCASSETGMDTEAFFGQGTRLTVV.

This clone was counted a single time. The CDR3 is CASTLAGGGETQYF. The CDR3, as DNA: TGTGCCAGCACCCTAGCGGGAGGGGGGGAGACCCAGTACTTC. The genes are TRBV28 and TRBJ2-5, with 12 bases lining up with TRBD2. V lost 7 bases, J lost 5 bases, and 5 bases stayed unmatched. The CDR3 loop spans 14 amino acids. Germline CDR1 is MDHEN and CDR2 is SYDVKM.

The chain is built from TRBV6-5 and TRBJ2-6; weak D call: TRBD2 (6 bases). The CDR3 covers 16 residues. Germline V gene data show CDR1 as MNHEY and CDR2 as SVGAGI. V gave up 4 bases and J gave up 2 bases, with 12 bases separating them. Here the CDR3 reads CASSWSPGAGANVLTF. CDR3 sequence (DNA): TGTGCCAGCAGTTGGTCCCCGGGGGCTGGGGCCAACGTCCTGACTTTC.

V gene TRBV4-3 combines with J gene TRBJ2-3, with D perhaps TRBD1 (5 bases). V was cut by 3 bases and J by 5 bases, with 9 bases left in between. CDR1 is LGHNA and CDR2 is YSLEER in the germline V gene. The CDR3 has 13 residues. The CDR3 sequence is CASSQQGEDTQYF. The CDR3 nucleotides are TGCGCCAGCAGCCAGCAGGGTGAAGATACGCAGTATTTT.

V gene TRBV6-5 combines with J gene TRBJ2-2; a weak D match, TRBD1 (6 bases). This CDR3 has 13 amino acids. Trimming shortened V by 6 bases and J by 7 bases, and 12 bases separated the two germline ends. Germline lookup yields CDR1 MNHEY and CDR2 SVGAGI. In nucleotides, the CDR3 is TGTGCCAGCAGACCCTCAGGGGTCGGGGAGCTGTTTTTT. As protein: CASRPSGVGELFF.

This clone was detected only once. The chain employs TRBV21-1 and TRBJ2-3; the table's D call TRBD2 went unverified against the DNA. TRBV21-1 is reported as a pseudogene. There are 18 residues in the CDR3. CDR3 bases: TGTGCCAGCAGCAAAGGAACGAGGCTCCACAAGGGCACAGATACGCAGTATTTT. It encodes CASSKGTRLHKGTDTQYF.

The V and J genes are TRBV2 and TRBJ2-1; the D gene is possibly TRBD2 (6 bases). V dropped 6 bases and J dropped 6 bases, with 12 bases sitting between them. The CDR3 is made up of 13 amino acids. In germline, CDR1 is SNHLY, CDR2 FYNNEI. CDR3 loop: CASSSETSNEQFF. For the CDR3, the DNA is TGTGCCAGCAGCTCAGAGACTAGCAATGAGCAGTTCTTC.

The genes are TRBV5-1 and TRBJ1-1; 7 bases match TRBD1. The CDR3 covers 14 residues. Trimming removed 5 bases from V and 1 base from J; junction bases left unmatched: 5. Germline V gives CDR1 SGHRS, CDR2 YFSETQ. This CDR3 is CASRAGQPNTEAFF. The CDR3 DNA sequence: TGCGCCAGCAGGGCGGGACAGCCGAACACTGAAGCTTTCTTT. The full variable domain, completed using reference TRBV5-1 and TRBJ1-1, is KAGVTQTPRYLIKTRGQQVTLSCSPISGHRSVSWYQQTPGQGLQFLFEYFSETQRNKGNFPGRFSGRQFSNSRSEMNVSTLELGDSALYLCASRAGQPNTEAFFGQGTRLTVV.

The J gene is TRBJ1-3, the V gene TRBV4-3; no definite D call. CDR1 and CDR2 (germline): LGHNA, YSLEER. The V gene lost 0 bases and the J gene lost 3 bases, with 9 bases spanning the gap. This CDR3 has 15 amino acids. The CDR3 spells CASSQEAGYGNTIYF. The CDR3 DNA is TGCGCCAGCAGCCAAGAGGCGGGGTATGGAAACACCATATATTTT.

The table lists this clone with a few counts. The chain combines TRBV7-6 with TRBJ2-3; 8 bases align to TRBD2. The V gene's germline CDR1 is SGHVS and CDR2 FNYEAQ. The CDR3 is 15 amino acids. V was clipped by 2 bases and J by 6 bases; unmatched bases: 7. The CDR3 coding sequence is TGTGCCAGCAGCTTAAAGGGGACTAGTGCCGATACGCAGTATTTT. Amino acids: CASSLKGTSADTQYF.

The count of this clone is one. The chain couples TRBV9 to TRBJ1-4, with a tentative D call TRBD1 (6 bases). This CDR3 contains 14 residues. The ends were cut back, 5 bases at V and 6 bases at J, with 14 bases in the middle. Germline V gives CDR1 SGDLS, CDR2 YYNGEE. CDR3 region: CASSVGAVDEKLFF. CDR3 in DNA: TGTGCCAGCAGTGTGGGGGCGGTGGATGAAAAACTGTTTTTT.

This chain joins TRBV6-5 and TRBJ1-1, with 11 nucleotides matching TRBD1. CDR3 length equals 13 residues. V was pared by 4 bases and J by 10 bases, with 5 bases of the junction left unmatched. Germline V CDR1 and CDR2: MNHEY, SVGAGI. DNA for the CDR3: TGTGCCAGCAGTTCTCCGGGACAGGGGGTAGCTTTCTTT. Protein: CASSSPGQGVAFF.

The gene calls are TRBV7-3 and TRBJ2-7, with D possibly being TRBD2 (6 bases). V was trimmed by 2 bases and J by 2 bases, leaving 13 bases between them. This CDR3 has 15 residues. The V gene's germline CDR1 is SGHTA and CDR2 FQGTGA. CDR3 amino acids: CASSLSASDAYEQYF. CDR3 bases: TGTGCCAGCAGCTTATCGGCTAGCGATGCCTACGAGCAGTACTTC.

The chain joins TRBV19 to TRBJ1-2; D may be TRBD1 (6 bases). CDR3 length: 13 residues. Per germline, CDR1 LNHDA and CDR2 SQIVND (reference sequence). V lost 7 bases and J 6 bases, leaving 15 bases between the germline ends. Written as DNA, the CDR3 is TGTGCCAGTAACATGTTAGCAGGGGATGGCTACACCTTC. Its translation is CASNMLAGDGYTF.

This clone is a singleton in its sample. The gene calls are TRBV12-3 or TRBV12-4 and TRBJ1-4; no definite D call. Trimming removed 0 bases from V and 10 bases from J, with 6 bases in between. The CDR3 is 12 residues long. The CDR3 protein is CASSLAWRKLFF. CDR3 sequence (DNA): TGTGCCAGCAGTTTAGCGTGGAGAAAACTGTTTTTT.

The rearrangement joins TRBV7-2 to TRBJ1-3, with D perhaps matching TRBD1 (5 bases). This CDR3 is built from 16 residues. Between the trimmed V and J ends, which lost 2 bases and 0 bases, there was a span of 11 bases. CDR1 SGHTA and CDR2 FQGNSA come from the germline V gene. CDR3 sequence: CASSLSAGPSGNTIYF. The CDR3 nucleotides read TGTGCCAGCAGCTTATCGGCGGGGCCCTCTGGAAACACCATATATTTT. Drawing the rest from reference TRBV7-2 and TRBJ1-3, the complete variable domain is GAGVSQSPSNKVTEKGKDVELRCDPISGHTALYWYRQSLGQGLEFLIYFQGNSAPDKSGLPSDRFSAERTGGSVSTLTIQRTQQEDSAVYLCASSLSAGPSGNTIYFGEGSWLTVV.

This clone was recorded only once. The chain's CDR3 is CASSIDRYYEQYF. The CDR3 DNA is TGTGCCAGCAGCATCGACAGATACTACGAGCAGTACTTC. The V call is TRBV5-6, the J call TRBJ2-7; D is possibly TRBD1 (5 bases). CDR3 length equals 13 residues. Germline loops: CDR1 SGHDT, CDR2 YYEEEE. The V end lost 4 bases, the J end lost 3 bases, and 11 bases lay between the germline ends.

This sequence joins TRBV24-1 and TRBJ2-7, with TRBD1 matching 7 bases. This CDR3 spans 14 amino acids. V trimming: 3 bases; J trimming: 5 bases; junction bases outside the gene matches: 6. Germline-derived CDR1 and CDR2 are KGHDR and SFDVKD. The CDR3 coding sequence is TGTGCCACCAGTGATGATGACAGGGCCCACGAGCAGTACTTC. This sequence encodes CATSDDDRAHEQYF.

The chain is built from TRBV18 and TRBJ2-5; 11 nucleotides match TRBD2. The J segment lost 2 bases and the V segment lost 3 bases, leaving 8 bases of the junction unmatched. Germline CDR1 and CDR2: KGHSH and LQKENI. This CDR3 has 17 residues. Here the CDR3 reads CASSPSSGTSGQETQYF. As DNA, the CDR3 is TGTGCCAGCTCACCGTCGTCCGGGACTAGCGGACAAGAGACCCAGTACTTC.

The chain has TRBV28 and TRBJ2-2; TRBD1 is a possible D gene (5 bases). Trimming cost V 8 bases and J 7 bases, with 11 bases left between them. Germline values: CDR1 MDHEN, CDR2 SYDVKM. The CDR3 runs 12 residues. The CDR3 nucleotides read TGTGCCAGCTCCCTCCAGGGCGGGGAGCTGTTTTTT. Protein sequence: CASSLQGGELFF.

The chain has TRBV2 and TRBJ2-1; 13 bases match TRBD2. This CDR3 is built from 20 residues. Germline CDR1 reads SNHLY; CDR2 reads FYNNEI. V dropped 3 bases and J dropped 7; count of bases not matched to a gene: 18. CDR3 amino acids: CASSDPTGLAGFLVSNEQFF. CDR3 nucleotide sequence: TGTGCCAGCAGTGACCCAACGGGACTAGCGGGGTTCTTAGTTAGTAATGAGCAGTTCTTC.

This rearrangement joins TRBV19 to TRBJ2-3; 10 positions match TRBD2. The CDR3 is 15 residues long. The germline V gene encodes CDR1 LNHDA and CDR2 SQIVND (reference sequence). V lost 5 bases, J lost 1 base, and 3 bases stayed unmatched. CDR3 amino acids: CASSPGLAGTDTQYF. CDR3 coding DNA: TGTGCCAGTAGTCCAGGACTAGCGGGCACAGATACGCAGTATTTT.

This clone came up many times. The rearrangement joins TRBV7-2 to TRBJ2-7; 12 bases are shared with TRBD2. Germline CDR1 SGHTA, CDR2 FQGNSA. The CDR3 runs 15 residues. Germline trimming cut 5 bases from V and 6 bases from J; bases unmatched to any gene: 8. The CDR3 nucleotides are TGTGCCAGCAGCCCGGTACTAGCGGGAGGTTCCGAGCAGTACTTC. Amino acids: CASSPVLAGGSEQYF.

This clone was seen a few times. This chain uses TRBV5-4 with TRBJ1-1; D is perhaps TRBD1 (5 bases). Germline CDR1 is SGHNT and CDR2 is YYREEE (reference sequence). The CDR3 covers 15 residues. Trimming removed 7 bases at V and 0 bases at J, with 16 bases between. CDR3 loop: CASSTPGHLNTEAFF. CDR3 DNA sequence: TGTGCCAGCTCTACTCCCGGACACCTGAACACTGAAGCTTTCTTT.

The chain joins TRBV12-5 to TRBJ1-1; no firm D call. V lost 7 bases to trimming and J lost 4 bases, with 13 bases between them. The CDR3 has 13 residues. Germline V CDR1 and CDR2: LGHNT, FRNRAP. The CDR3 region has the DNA TGTGCTAGTGCGGGGTTTTTGTCCACTGAAGCTTTCTTT. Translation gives CASAGFLSTEAFF.

The CDR3 here is CASSVYDRVSNYGYTF. The CDR3 coding sequence is TGTGCCAGCAGCGTATACGACAGGGTGTCTAACTATGGCTACACCTTC. The V call is TRBV9, the J call TRBJ1-2; 7 bases match TRBD1. The CDR3 extends over 16 amino acids. Germline CDR1 SGDLS, CDR2 YYNGEE. The V gene end was trimmed by 1 base and the J gene end by 0 bases; junction bases not matched to a gene: 6. Complete variable domain (other parts from reference TRBV9 and TRBJ1-2): DSGVTQTPKHLITATGQRVTLRCSPRSGDLSVYWYQQSLDQGLQFLIQYYNGEERAKGNILERFSAQQFPDLHSELNLSSLELGDSALYFCASSVYDRVSNYGYTFGSGTRLTVV.

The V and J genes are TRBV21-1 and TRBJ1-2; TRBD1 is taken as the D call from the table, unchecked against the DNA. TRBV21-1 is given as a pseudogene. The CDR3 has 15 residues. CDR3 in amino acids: CASSKVRRGDYGYTF. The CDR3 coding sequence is TGTGCCAGCAGCAAAGTCCGCAGGGGGGACTATGGCTACACCTTC.

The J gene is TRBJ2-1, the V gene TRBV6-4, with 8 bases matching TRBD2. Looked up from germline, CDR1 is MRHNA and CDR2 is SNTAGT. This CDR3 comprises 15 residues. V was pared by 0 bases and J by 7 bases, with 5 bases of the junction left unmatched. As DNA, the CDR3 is TGTGCCAGCAGTGACTCAATAGCGGGATCAAATGAGCAGTTCTTC. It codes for CASSDSIAGSNEQFF.